The 22 T cell receptor beta chains listed next were all sequenced from one sample in a study of cytomegalovirus exposure and HLA in healthy donors. PCR amplification relied on 60 Vbeta primers (plus 13 Jbeta primers). Clones were sequenced by immunoSEQ multiplex PCR, and TCRdb holds only the in-frame ones, with some missing. Among 100,000 to 150,000 clones listed, 79% were seen once. Sequencing input: PBMCs. These receptor sequences come from a male donor in good health and CMV-seronegative.

The chain couples TRBV4-2 to TRBJ1-1; maybe TRBD1 (6 bases). Germline lookup yields CDR1 LGHNA and CDR2 YNFKEQ. V lost 4 bases and J lost 4, with 19 bases in between. The CDR3 covers 16 residues. CDR3: CASSRPGGGQGTEAFF. DNA for the CDR3: TGTGCCAGCAGCCGCCCGGGCGGGGGCCAGGGCACTGAAGCTTTCTTT.

This clone was seen only once. The CDR3 region is CASSLTGQGKEETQYF. CDR3 DNA sequence: TGCGCCAGCAGCTTGACGGGACAGGGAAAAGAAGAGACCCAGTACTTC. V and J are TRBV5-1 and TRBJ2-5; TRBD1 agrees at 9 bases. The germline V gene has CDR1 SGHRS and CDR2 YFSETQ. The CDR3 has 16 residues. V dropped 1 base and J dropped 3; count of bases not matched to a gene: 7.

V and J are TRBV13 and TRBJ2-3; D gene ambiguous. CDR1 is PRHDT and CDR2 is FYEKMQ in the germline V gene (reference sequence). Trimming stripped 1 base from V and 6 bases from J, with 8 bases between. The CDR3 loop spans 13 amino acids. CDR3 protein: CASSLVRGDTQYF. The CDR3 nucleotides read TGTGCCAGCAGCTTAGTAAGAGGCGATACGCAGTATTTT.

The gene calls are TRBV6-6 and TRBJ2-1; 11 nucleotides line up with TRBD1. Germline assignment: CDR1 MNHNY and CDR2 SVGAGI (reference sequence). This CDR3 contains 15 residues. J was trimmed by 3 bases and V by 5 bases; bases with no gene match: 3. CDR3 in amino acids: CASSRGTGGYNEQFF. The CDR3 DNA is TGTGCCAGCAGTCGAGGGACAGGGGGCTACAATGAGCAGTTCTTC.

The chain has TRBV19 and TRBJ1-3; D gene unclear. The CDR3 spans 12 residues. V was trimmed by 8 bases and J by 4 bases, leaving 9 bases between them. Germline assignment: CDR1 LNHDA and CDR2 SQIVND (reference sequence). CDR3 amino acids: CASFGGGNTIYF. The CDR3 nucleotides are TGTGCCAGTTTCGGCGGGGGAAACACCATATATTTT.

This chain connects TRBV30 to TRBJ2-1; TRBD2 aligns across 9 bases. The CDR3 loop spans 16 amino acids. Germline V gene lookup returns CDR1 GTSNPN and CDR2 SVGIG (reference sequence). V lost 0 bases and J lost 2; bases outside the gene matches: 5. The CDR3 loop reads CAWSVWLAGTYNEQFF. The DNA of the CDR3 is TGTGCCTGGAGTGTATGGCTAGCGGGGACCTACAATGAGCAGTTCTTC.

The V and J genes are TRBV11-2 and TRBJ1-1; 10 bases are a match to TRBD1. Looked up from germline, CDR1 is SGHAT and CDR2 is FQNNGV. Germline trimming cut 4 bases from V and 2 bases from J; bases unmatched to any gene: 1. This CDR3 region has 14 residues. The CDR3 protein is CASSWTGGNTEAFF. DNA for the CDR3: TGTGCCAGCAGCTGGACAGGGGGAAACACTGAAGCTTTCTTT.

The chain links TRBV18 to TRBJ2-2, with D hard to call. CDR1 is KGHSH, CDR2 LQKENI, per germline. Trimming took 3 bases from V and 2 from J, leaving 13 bases between them. This CDR3 is built from 16 residues. CDR3 sequence (DNA): TGTGCCAGCTCACCGGTTAGCACCCCTAACACCGGGGAGCTGTTTTTT. Translated: CASSPVSTPNTGELFF.

The rearrangement uses TRBV4-1 and TRBJ1-1; the D gene is possibly TRBD1 (5 bases). Germline values: CDR1 MGHRA, CDR2 YSYEKL. There are 14 residues in the CDR3. The V end lost 1 base, the J end lost 11 bases, and 17 bases lay between the germline ends. DNA for the CDR3: TGCGCCAGCAGCCAAGTGGGGCAATACCAAGATGCTTTCTTT. It yields the protein CASSQVGQYQDAFF.

The V gene is TRBV11-3, the J gene TRBJ1-1; maybe TRBD1 (5 bases). Germline loops: CDR1 SGHNT, CDR2 YENEEA. V dropped 4 bases and J dropped 3 bases, with 18 bases sitting between them. The CDR3 covers 16 residues. The CDR3 spells CASSWTRTPSDTEAFF. CDR3 nucleotides: TGTGCCAGCAGCTGGACAAGGACCCCGTCGGACACTGAAGCTTTCTTT.

The chain is built from TRBV2 and TRBJ1-4; D uncertain. Looked up from germline, CDR1 is SNHLY and CDR2 is FYNNEI. The V end lost 4 bases, the J end lost 7 bases, and 10 bases lay between the germline ends. The CDR3 is made up of 13 amino acids. This CDR3 reads CASSAPTSEKLFF. The CDR3 DNA is TGTGCCAGCAGTGCCCCTACGAGTGAAAAACTGTTTTTT.

V gene TRBV27 combines with J gene TRBJ1-3, with D perhaps TRBD1 (5 bases). This CDR3 region has 15 residues. The germline V and J ends were trimmed by 3 bases and 0 bases, with 9 bases remaining between them. CDR1 MNHEY and CDR2 SMNVEV come from the germline V gene (reference sequence). The CDR3 reads CASSFSGGSGNTIYF. As DNA, the CDR3 is TGTGCCAGCAGTTTTAGCGGGGGCTCTGGAAACACCATATATTTT.

The V and J genes are TRBV2 and TRBJ1-2; no clear D gene. Germline lookup yields CDR1 SNHLY and CDR2 FYNNEI. With 2 bases removed from V and 7 bases from J, the gap between germline ends came to 14 bases. This CDR3 is 14 amino acids long. CDR3 in DNA: TGTGCCAGCAGTGAAAGGTGGGGAGGGCGTGGCTACACCTTC. Translated: CASSERWGGRGYTF.

V is TRBV2 and J is TRBJ1-2; 7 bases agree with TRBD1. V lost 3 bases to trimming and J lost 4 bases; unmatched junction nucleotides: 2. This CDR3 contains 13 residues. Germline values: CDR1 SNHLY, CDR2 FYNNEI. CDR3 sequence (DNA): TGTGCCAGCAGTGAGGACAGGATCTATGGCTACACCTTC. Protein: CASSEDRIYGYTF. The complete variable domain, with remaining parts taken from reference TRBV2 and TRBJ1-2, reads EPEVTQTPSHQVTQMGQEVILRCVPISNHLYFYWYRQILGQKVEFLVSFYNNEISEKSEIFDDQFSVERPDGSNFTLKIRSTKLEDSAMYFCASSEDRIYGYTFGSGTRLTVV.

This clone was picked up many times. The chain carries TRBV19 and TRBJ1-4; D is unclear. The germline CDR1 and CDR2 sequences are LNHDA and SQIVND (reference sequence). V was clipped by 9 bases and J by 5 bases, with 16 bases between them. This CDR3 has 14 amino acids. This chain's CDR3 is CASNRGRENEKLFF. CDR3 bases: TGTGCCAGCAACCGCGGCAGAGAAAATGAAAAACTGTTTTTT.

This sequence joins TRBV4-3 and TRBJ1-1, with a tentative D call TRBD1 (5 bases). The V end lost 1 base, the J end lost 2 bases, and 14 bases lay between the germline ends. Germline lookup yields CDR1 LGHNA and CDR2 YSLEER. The CDR3 runs 16 residues. CDR3 sequence reads: CASSQATGVSNTEAFF. The CDR3 nucleotides read TGCGCCAGCAGCCAAGCAACAGGTGTTAGCAACACTGAAGCTTTCTTT.

This rearrangement joins TRBV19 to TRBJ1-1; D is unresolved. CDR3 length: 15 residues. V was shortened by 4 bases and J by 5 bases, with 17 bases between the two germline ends. Germline V lookup: CDR1 LNHDA, CDR2 SQIVND (reference sequence). The CDR3 DNA is TGTGCCAGTAGTAAAGGTCCGGGGTGGGAAACTGAAGCTTTCTTT. Translated, it gives CASSKGPGWETEAFF.

This clone has just one count. V and J are TRBV29-1 and TRBJ2-3, with D perhaps TRBD1 (5 bases). This CDR3 has 11 amino acids. CDR1 and CDR2 (germline): SQVTM, ANQGSEA. Trimming took off 7 bases at V and 2 bases at J, with 7 bases between the two ends. As DNA, the CDR3 is TGCAGCGGCAGGGTCACAGATACGCAGTATTTT. Its translation is CSGRVTDTQYF.

The J gene is TRBJ2-1, the V gene TRBV18; TRBD2 agrees at 9 bases. CDR3 size: 16 residues. In germline, CDR1 is KGHSH, CDR2 LQKENI. The junction had 11 bases not matched to a gene; V was cut back by 3 bases and J by 8 bases. The CDR3 here is CASSPWGSGGNDEQFF. The CDR3 DNA reads as TGTGCCAGCTCACCTTGGGGTAGCGGGGGTAACGATGAGCAGTTCTTC. The full variable domain, rest sourced from reference TRBV18 and TRBJ2-1, is NAGVMQNPRHLVRRRGQEARLRCSPMKGHSHVYWYRQLPEEGLKFMVYLQKENIIDESGMPKERFSAEFPKEGPSILRIQQVVRGDSAAYFCASSPWGSGGNDEQFFGPGTRLTVL.

This chain links TRBV27 with TRBJ2-1; D not certain. V gave up 6 bases and J gave up 1 base, with 10 bases separating them. In germline, CDR1 is MNHEY, CDR2 SMNVEV (reference sequence). The CDR3 sequence is 14 residues long. DNA for the CDR3: TGTGCCAGCAGCCTGACATATTCCTACAATGAGCAGTTCTTC. This codes for CASSLTYSYNEQFF.

The chain joins TRBV5-6 to TRBJ2-5, with 7 nucleotides matching TRBD1. The CDR3 extends over 16 amino acids. After removal of 1 base from V and 3 bases from J, the junction contained 9 bases not matched to a gene. Germline assignment: CDR1 SGHDT and CDR2 YYEEEE. CDR3 in amino acids: CASSLMDRPWKETQYF. CDR3 bases: TGTGCCAGCAGCTTGATGGACAGGCCCTGGAAAGAGACCCAGTACTTC.

There are a few counts of this clone. J is TRBJ1-5 and V is TRBV6-5, with a tentative D call TRBD1 (5 bases). Germline lookup yields CDR1 MNHEY and CDR2 SVGAGI. Deletions cut 6 bases from V and 4 bases from J, with 13 bases between. The CDR3 has 14 amino acids. CDR3: CASSPPGVNQPQHF. The CDR3 DNA is TGTGCCAGCAGCCCACCGGGGGTAAATCAGCCCCAGCATTTT.